These T cell receptor beta chains were read from a single sample in a study of CD4 T cells in relation to SARS-CoV-2 and coronaviruses. Produced via immunoSEQ multiplex PCR; TCRdb's table is partial and in-frame only. The table shows 18,000 or so clones, with about 80% occurring only once. No antigen is known for these receptors. Sequences were obtained from CD4+ T cells from PBMCs, cultured in vitro. These receptors originate from a human donor in good health. Each CDR3 is given with its conserved first and last residue. D genes are given only for firm matches. The listing skips clone size in some rows; elsewhere it reads once, few, many or a size class.

d_gene	j_gene	abundance	v_gene	CDR3nt	CDR3aa
TRBD2	TRBJ2-1	.	TRBV5-4	TGTGCCAGCAGCTCCTCCGCACTAGCGGGAGGGCGTCGCGACGATGAGCAGTTCTTC	CASSSSALAGGRRDDEQFF
.	TRBJ1-5	.	TRBV15	TGTGCCACCAGCAGCGAACGTATTTGGAATCAGCCCCAGCATTTT	CATSSERIWNQPQHF
.	TRBJ1-2	.	TRBV28	TGTGCCAGCAGTTTCCCCAGTGGAGGGGGTGGATATGGCTACACCTTC	CASSFPSGGGGYGYTF
.	TRBJ1-5	.	TRBV5-6	TGTGCCAGCAGCTTGGGATTGGGCAATCAGCCCCAGCATTTT	CASSLGLGNQPQHF
.	TRBJ1-6	few	TRBV10-3	TGTGCCATCAGTGAAGAGGGGGGTTCACCCCTCCACTTT	CAISEEGGSPLHF
.	TRBJ1-5	.	TRBV27	TGTGCCAGCAGTTTGAGGGGTGGTTGGGATCAGCCCCAGCATTTT	CASSLRGGWDQPQHF
TRBD2	TRBJ2-7	.	TRBV6-1	TGTGCCAGCAGTGAAGCGAGGACTAGCGGGAGGAACGAGCAGTACTTC	CASSEARTSGRNEQYF
TRBD2	TRBJ2-1	.	TRBV30	TGTGCCTGGAGTGAGACGGGAGGGTATTTCAATGAGCAGTTCTTC	CAWSETGGYFNEQFF
.	TRBJ1-1	few	TRBV9	TGTGCCAGCAGCGTACAGGGAGGCACTGAAGCTTTCTTT	CASSVQGGTEAFF
TRBD1	TRBJ2-3	.	TRBV5-8	TGTGCCAGCAGCTGGGGATGGGGACAGAGGAGTACAGATACGCAGTATTTT	CASSWGWGQRSTDTQYF
TRBD1	TRBJ2-3	large	TRBV2	TGTGCCAGCAGTACTGGACAGGGTTGGTCAGATACGCAGTATTTT	CASSTGQGWSDTQYF
.	TRBJ2-3	.	TRBV30	TGTGCCTGGAGTCGCACAGATACGCAGTATTTT	CAWSRTDTQYF
TRBD2	TRBJ2-7	.	TRBV28	TGTGCCAGCGCCCCAGCGGGAGGCCGGTACGAGCAGTACTTC	CASAPAGGRYEQYF
.	TRBJ1-1	.	TRBV2	TGTGCCAGCTCCCCCCCCGGGAACGATGAAGCTTTCTTT	CASSPPGNDEAFF
.	TRBJ2-7	.	TRBV30	TGTGCCTGGAGTCGGGAGCCAGTAAGGGAGCAGTACTTC	CAWSREPVREQYF
TRBD1	TRBJ1-2	.	TRBV5-4	TGTGCCAGCAGCTTCCGGACAGGAGGCTACACCTTC	CASSFRTGGYTF
.	TRBJ1-2	few	TRBV19	TGTGCCAGTAGTATCGCACAGGGAAACTATGGCTACACCTTC	CASSIAQGNYGYTF
TRBD2	TRBJ2-3	.	TRBV6-1	TGTGCCAGCAGTGATCTAGCGGGAAGTCCAGATACGCAGTATTTT	CASSDLAGSPDTQYF
TRBD1	TRBJ2-7	once	TRBV18	TGTGCCAGCTCACCGCAACAGGGGGCGGGAGAGCAGTACTTC	CASSPQQGAGEQYF
.	TRBJ1-2	.	TRBV7-9	TGTGCCAGCAGCTTAATGGGGGGCTCTAATGGCTACACCTTC	CASSLMGGSNGYTF
TRBD1	TRBJ1-1	.	TRBV6-4	TGTGCCAGCAGTAGGGAGGGACAGGGCTCTACTGAAGCTTTCTTT	CASSREGQGSTEAFF
TRBD1	TRBJ1-2	.	TRBV28	TGTGCCAGCAGTTCGCCCGGACAGGCATATGGCTACACCTTC	CASSSPGQAYGYTF
.	TRBJ1-2	.	TRBV28	TGTGCCAGCAGTTTAGGGGGAAGTGGCTACACCTTC	CASSLGGSGYTF
.	TRBJ1-2	.	TRBV2	TGTGCCAGCAGGCGAGATCCGGCAGGGTATGGCTACACCTTC	CASRRDPAGYGYTF
TRBD2	TRBJ2-3	.	TRBV5-1	TGCGCCAGCAGCTTGGTGACCGCGGGGGGCGGCGCAGATACGCAGTATTTT	CASSLVTAGGGADTQYF
.	TRBJ2-7	.	TRBV7-2	TGTGCCAGCAGCCTTCAGCGTGACTCCTACGAGCAGTACTTC	CASSLQRDSYEQYF
.	TRBJ2-7	.	TRBV20-1	TGCAGTGCTAGTTATGGGGCAGGTTCCTACGAGCAGTACTTC	CSASYGAGSYEQYF
TRBD2	TRBJ2-1	once	TRBV7-3	TGTGCCAGCAGCTTAACGCTAGCGGGAGGAGGTGAGCAGTTCTTC	CASSLTLAGGGEQFF
.	TRBJ2-1	.	TRBV5-1	TGCGCCAGCAGCCTGGGGGACTCCTTATTAAATGAGCAGTTCTTC	CASSLGDSLLNEQFF
TRBD2	TRBJ2-1	.	TRBV6-4	TGTGCCAGCAGTCAAGGTCGGGAGGGTGAGCAGTTCTTC	CASSQGREGEQFF
.	TRBJ2-2	.	TRBV19	TGTGCCAGTAGTATAGCAGGCAGGGGACGATACACCGGGGAGCTGTTTTTT	CASSIAGRGRYTGELFF
.	TRBJ1-5	.	TRBV19	TGTGCCAGTAGTACGAACGGGGGCGATCAGCCCCAGCATTTT	CASSTNGGDQPQHF
.	TRBJ2-1	.	TRBV28	TGTGCCAGCATTGCTTCAGGTGTCCACAATGAGCAGTTCTTC	CASIASGVHNEQFF
TRBD2	TRBJ2-1	.	TRBV7-3	TGTGCCAGCAGCTCCCCCCACCTGGGAGCGGGGGATGAGCAGTTCTTC	CASSSPHLGAGDEQFF
TRBD1	TRBJ2-7	few	TRBV25-1	TGTGCCAGCAGTGAATCCCGGCAGCAGGGGGTAAATGAGCAGTACTTC	CASSESRQQGVNEQYF
.	TRBJ1-2	.	TRBV30	TGTGCCTGGGAAGAGACAGGAGATCCGGGGGCCTTC	CAWEETGDPGAF
TRBD1	TRBJ2-7	once	TRBV5-1	TGCGCCAGCAGCACCGACCGGGACAGTGTCGAGCAGTACTTC	CASSTDRDSVEQYF
.	TRBJ1-6	.	TRBV2	TGTGCCAGCAGTGAAGTGGGTTCCGGCAATTCACCCCTCCACTTT	CASSEVGSGNSPLHF
.	TRBJ1-2	.	TRBV5-6	TGTGCCAGCAGCCTCCCTGGGGGGGTGAGCTATGGCTACACCTTC	CASSLPGGVSYGYTF
TRBD2	TRBJ2-3	.	TRBV5-4	TGTGCCAGCAGCTTGCCCGGAGGGGCGGGAGGAATAATTGATACGCAGTATTTT	CASSLPGGAGGIIDTQYF
TRBD1	TRBJ1-6	.	TRBV5-1	TGCGCCAGCAGCGGACAGGGGGCTTCGTATTCACCCCTCCACTTT	CASSGQGASYSPLHF